In this sample, the clone carrying this TCR beta chain turned up once. Repertoires were generated with immunoSEQ multiplex PCR, while TCRdb's copy carries only in-frame clones and drops some. This table holds over 45,000 clones, 92% found once. This record belongs to a study of T cell changes during pregnancy in multiple sclerosis. The germline V gene encodes CDR1 SGHAT and CDR2 FQDESV (reference sequence). The CDR3 has 16 residues. Trimming cost V 4 bases and J 2 bases; bases outside gene matches: 10. This TCR came from a female donor with multiple sclerosis, enrolled in a pregnancy study. The chain is built from TRBV11-1 and TRBJ2-7, with 8 bases fitting TRBD1. The input for sequencing was CD4+ T cells from peripheral blood mononuclear cells, taken after pregnancy. The CDR3 nucleotides are TGTGCCAGCAGCTCCCCTCAGGGGGCGCCTCCCTACGAGCAGTACTTC. Residues: CASSSPQGAPPYEQYF.